A single count supports the clone carrying this T cell receptor beta chain. Within the sample, other DNA sequences also encode this same CDR3. Source study methods: The assay estimated nucleated cells by amplifying reference gene primers. Assay: immunoSEQ multiplex PCR; the TCRdb copy retains only in-frame clones and omits some. V and J calls and clone size are given by that table; D and trimming were obtained from the DNA. The repertoire has a few hundred thousand clones, 70% to 90% of them found once; the top ten carry 0.9% to 1.5%. This record belongs to a study of blood T cell repertoires in COVID-19. Study as a whole: Collection of acute and convalescent COVID-19 samples took place in the United States, Italy and Spain. In each case, the material was cDNA or gDNA derived from T cells, B-cell-depleted T cells, or PBMCs.

The CDR3 is 14 amino acids. CDR1 SGDLS and CDR2 YYNGEE come from the germline V gene. V dropped 1 base and J dropped 1; count of bases not matched to a gene: 1. The receptor was derived from a woman aged 18-29 years who had recovered from COVID-19. This chain connects TRBV9 to TRBJ1-1; 7 bases are shared with TRBD1. The sample consisted of PBMCs or T cells enriched from blood (not recorded which). The CDR3 reads CASSVTGENTEAFF. The CDR3 region has the DNA TGTGCCAGCAGCGTAACAGGGGAGAACACTGAAGCTTTCTTT.